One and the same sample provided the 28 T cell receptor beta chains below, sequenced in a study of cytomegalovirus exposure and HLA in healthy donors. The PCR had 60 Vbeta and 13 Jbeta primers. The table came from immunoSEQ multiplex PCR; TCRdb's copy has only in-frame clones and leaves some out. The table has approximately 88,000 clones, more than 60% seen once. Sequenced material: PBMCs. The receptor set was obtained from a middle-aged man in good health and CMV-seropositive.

CDR3 sequence: CASSVEWADTQYF. CDR3 DNA: TGTGCCAGCAGCGTGGAGTGGGCAGATACGCAGTATTTT. The rearrangement uses TRBV9 and TRBJ2-3; D uncertain. CDR1 and CDR2 from the germline V gene are SGDLS and YYNGEE. Deletions cut 2 bases from V and 4 bases from J, with 8 bases between. This CDR3 region has 13 residues.

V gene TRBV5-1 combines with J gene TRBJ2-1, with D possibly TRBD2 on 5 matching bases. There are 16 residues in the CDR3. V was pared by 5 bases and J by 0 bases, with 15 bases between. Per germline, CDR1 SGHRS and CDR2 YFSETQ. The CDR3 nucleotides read TGCGCCAGCAGTTCGTCGGTGGCGGGCTCCTACAATGAGCAGTTCTTC. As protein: CASSSSVAGSYNEQFF.

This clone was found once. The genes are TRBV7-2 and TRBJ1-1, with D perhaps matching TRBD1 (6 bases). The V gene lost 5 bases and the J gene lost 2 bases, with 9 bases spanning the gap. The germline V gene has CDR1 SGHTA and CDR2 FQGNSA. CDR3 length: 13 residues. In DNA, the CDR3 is TGTGCCAGCAGCCAGGACAGTAACACTGAAGCTTTCTTT. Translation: CASSQDSNTEAFF. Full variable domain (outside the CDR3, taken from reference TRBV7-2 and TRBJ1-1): GAGVSQSPSNKVTEKGKDVELRCDPISGHTALYWYRQSLGQGLEFLIYFQGNSAPDKSGLPSDRFSAERTGGSVSTLTIQRTQQEDSAVYLCASSQDSNTEAFFGQGTRLTVV.

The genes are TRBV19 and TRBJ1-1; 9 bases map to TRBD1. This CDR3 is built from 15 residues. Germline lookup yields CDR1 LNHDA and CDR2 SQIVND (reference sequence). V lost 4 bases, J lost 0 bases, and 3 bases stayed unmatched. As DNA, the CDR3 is TGTGCCAGTAGTAGGGGACAGGGACTGAACACTGAAGCTTTCTTT. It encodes CASSRGQGLNTEAFF.

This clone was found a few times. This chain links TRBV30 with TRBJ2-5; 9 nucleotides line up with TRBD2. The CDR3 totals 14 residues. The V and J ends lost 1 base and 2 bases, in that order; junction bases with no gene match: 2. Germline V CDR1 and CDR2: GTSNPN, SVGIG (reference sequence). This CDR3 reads CAWSAAGGQETQYF. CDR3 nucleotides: TGTGCCTGGAGTGCGGCGGGGGGGCAAGAGACCCAGTACTTC.

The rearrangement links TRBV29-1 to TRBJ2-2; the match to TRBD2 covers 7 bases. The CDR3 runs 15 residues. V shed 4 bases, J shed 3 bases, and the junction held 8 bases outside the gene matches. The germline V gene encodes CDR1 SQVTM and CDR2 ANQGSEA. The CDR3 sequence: CSVGRGTTYTGELFF. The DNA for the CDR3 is TGCAGCGTTGGGCGGGGGACTACCTACACCGGGGAGCTGTTTTTT.

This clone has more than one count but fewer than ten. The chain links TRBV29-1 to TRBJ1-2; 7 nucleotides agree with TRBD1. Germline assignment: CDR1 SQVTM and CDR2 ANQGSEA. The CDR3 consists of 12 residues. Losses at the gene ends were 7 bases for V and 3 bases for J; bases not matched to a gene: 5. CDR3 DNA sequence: TGCAGCGGCCGACAGGGCGACTATGGCTACACCTTC. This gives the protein CSGRQGDYGYTF.

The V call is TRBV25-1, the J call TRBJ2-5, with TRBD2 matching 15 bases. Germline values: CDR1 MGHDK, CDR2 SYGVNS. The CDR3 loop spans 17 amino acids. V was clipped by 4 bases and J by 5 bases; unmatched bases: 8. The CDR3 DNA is TGTGCCAGCAGTGGAACCGGGACTAGCGGGGGGAGGGAGACCCAGTACTTC. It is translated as CASSGTGTSGGRETQYF.

The CDR3 DNA is TGTGCTGGCCCCTCCGGCCAGCGAAGCTCCTACGAGCAGTACTTC. Translating gives CAGPSGQRSSYEQYF. This rearrangement joins TRBV7-7 to TRBJ2-7; no clear D gene. The V gene's germline CDR1 is SSHAT and CDR2 FNYEAQ (reference sequence). The CDR3 consists of 15 residues.

CDR3 DNA: TGTGCCAGCAGTTCAGAGGGGGCGAACACTGAAGCTTTCTTT. The encoded protein is CASSSEGANTEAFF. This chain connects TRBV27 to TRBJ1-1; the match to TRBD1 covers 7 bases. The CDR3 runs to 14 residues. V lost 4 bases, J lost 1 base, and 3 bases stayed unmatched. Germline lookup yields CDR1 MNHEY and CDR2 SMNVEV (reference sequence).

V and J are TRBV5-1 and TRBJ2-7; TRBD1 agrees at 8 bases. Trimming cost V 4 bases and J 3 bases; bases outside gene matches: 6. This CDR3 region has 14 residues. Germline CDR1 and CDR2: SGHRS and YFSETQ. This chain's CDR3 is CASSNPGQDYEQYF. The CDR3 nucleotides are TGCGCCAGCAGCAACCCGGGACAGGACTACGAGCAGTACTTC.

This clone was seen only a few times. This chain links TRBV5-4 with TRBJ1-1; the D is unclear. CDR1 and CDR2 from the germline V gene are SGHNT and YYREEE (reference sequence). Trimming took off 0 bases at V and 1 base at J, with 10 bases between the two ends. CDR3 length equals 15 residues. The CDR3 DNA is TGTGCCAGCAGCTTGGGTGCGGGCACGAACACTGAAGCTTTCTTT. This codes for CASSLGAGTNTEAFF. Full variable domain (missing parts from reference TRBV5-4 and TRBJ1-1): ETGVTQSPTHLIKTRGQQVTLRCSSQSGHNTVSWYQQALGQGPQFIFQYYREEENGRGNFPPRFSGLQFPNYSSELNVNALELDDSALYLCASSLGAGTNTEAFFGQGTRLTVV.

CDR3 bases: TGTGCCAGCAGCGTAGCTCGGGGGGCAGGGGCCAATGAGCAGTTCTTC. It specifies CASSVARGAGANEQFF. V and J are TRBV9 and TRBJ2-1, with a weak D call TRBD2 (7 bases). V was trimmed by 0 bases and J by 6 bases, leaving 16 bases between them. CDR3 length: 16 amino acids. CDR1 and CDR2 from the germline V gene are SGDLS and YYNGEE.

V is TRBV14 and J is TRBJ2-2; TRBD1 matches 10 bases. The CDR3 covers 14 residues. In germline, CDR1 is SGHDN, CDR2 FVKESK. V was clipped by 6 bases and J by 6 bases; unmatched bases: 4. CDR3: CASRETGGPGELFF. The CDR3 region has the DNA TGTGCCAGCAGGGAGACAGGGGGCCCCGGGGAGCTGTTTTTT.

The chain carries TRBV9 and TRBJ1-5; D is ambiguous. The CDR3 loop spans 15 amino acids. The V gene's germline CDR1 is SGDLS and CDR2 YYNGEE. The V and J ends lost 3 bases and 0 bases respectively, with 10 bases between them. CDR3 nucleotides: TGTGCCAGCAGCGGAGGAGGAAATAGCAATCAGCCCCAGCATTTT. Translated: CASSGGGNSNQPQHF.

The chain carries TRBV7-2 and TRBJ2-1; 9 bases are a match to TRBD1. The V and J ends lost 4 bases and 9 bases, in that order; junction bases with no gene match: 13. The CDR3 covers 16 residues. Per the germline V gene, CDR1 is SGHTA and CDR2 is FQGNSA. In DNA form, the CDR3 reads TGTGCCAGCAGCTACCCGAGCGGGACAGGGAGGGCTGAGCAGTTCTTC. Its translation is CASSYPSGTGRAEQFF.

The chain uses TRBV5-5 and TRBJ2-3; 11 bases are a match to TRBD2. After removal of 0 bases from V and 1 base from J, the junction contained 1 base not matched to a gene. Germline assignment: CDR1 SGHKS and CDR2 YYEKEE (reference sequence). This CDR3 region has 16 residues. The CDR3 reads CASSLAGLAGTDTQYF. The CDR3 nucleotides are TGTGCCAGCAGCTTGGCGGGACTAGCGGGCACAGATACGCAGTATTTT.

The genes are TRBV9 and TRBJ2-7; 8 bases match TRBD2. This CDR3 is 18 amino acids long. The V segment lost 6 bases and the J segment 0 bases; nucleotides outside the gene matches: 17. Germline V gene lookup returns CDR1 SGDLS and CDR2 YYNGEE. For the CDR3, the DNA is TGTGCCAGCAACTTAGGGGATCGGGGGGGGCTTAGCTCCTACGAGCAGTACTTC. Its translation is CASNLGDRGGLSSYEQYF.

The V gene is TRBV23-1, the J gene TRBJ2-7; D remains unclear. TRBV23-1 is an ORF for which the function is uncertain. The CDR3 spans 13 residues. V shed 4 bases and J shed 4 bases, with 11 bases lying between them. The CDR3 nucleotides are TGCGCCAGCAGTCCAGCGTATGGGTACGAGCAGTACTTC. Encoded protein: CASSPAYGYEQYF.

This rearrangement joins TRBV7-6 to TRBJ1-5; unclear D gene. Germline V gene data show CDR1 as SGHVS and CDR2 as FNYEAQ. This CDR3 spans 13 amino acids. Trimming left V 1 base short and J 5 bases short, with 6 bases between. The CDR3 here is CASSLGGDQPQHF. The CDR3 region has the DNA TGTGCCAGCAGCTTAGGGGGAGATCAGCCCCAGCATTTT.

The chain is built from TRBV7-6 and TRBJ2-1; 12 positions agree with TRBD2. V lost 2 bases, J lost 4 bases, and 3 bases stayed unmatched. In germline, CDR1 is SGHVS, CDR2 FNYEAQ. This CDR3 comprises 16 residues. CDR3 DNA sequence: TGTGCCAGCAGCTTAAGTACTAGCGGGGGGTACAATGAGCAGTTCTTC. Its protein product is CASSLSTSGGYNEQFF.

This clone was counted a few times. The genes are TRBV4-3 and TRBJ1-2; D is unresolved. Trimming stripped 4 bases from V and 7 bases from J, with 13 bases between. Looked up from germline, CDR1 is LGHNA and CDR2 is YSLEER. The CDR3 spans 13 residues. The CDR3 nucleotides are TGCGCCAGCAGCCCCCGACGGGAGGGTGGCTACACCTTC. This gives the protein CASSPRREGGYTF.

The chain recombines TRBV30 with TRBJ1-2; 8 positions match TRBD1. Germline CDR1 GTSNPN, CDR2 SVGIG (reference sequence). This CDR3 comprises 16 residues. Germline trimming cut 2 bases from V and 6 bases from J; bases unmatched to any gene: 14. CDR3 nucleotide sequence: TGTGCCTGGAGTCGTACCGAACTGGACAGGGCCCATGGCTACACCTTC. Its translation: CAWSRTELDRAHGYTF.

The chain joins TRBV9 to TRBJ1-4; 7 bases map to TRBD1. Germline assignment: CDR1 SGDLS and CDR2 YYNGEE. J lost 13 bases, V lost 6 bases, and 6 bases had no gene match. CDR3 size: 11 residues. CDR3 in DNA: TGTGCCAGCACGAGGGGGCTCGGACTGTTTTTT. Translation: CASTRGLGLFF.

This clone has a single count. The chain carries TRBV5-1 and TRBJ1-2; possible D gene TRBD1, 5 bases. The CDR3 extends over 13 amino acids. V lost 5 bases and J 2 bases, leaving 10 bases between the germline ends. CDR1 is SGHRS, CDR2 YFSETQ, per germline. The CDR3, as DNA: TGCGCCAGCAGTTCGACAGTGAACTATGGCTACACCTTC. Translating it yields CASSSTVNYGYTF.

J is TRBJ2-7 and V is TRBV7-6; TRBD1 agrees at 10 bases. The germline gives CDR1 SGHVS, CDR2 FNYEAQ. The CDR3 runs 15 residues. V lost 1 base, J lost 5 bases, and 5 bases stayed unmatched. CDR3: CASSLVGTGVDEQYF. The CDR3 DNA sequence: TGTGCCAGCAGCTTAGTAGGGACAGGGGTGGACGAGCAGTACTTC.

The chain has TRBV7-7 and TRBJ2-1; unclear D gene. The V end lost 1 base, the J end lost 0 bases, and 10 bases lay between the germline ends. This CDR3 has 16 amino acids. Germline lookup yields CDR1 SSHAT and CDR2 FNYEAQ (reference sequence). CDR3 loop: CASSLEIGSSYNEQFF. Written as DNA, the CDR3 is TGTGCCAGCAGCTTAGAGATCGGTAGCTCCTACAATGAGCAGTTCTTC.

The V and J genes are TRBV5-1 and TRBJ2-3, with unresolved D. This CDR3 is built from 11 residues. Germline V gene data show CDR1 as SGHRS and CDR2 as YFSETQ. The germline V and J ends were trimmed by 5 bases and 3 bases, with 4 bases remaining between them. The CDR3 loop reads CASRTTDTQYF. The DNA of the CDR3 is TGCGCCAGCAGAACTACAGATACGCAGTATTTT.